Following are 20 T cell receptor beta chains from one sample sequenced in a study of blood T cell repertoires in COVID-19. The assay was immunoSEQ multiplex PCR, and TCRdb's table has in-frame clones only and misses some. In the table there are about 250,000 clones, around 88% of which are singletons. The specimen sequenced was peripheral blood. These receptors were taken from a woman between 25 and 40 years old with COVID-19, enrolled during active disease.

The CDR3 DNA reads TGTGCCAGCAGCCAAGGCGGGACCGGCTACACCTTC. Protein product: CASSQGGTGYTF. This chain uses TRBV3-1 (or the pseudogene TRBV3-2) with TRBJ1-2; tentatively, D is TRBD1 (5 bases). This CDR3 contains 12 residues. The germline V gene encodes CDR1 LGHDT and CDR2 YNNKEL (reference sequence). Trimming took off 1 base at V and 8 bases at J, with 8 bases between the two ends.

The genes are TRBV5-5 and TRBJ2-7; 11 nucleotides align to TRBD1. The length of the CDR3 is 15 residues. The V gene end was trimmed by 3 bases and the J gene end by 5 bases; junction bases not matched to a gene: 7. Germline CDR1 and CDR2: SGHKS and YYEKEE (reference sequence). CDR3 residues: CASSSSGTGGDEQYV. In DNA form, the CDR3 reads TGTGCCAGCAGCTCGTCCGGGACAGGGGGAGACGAGCAGTACGTC.

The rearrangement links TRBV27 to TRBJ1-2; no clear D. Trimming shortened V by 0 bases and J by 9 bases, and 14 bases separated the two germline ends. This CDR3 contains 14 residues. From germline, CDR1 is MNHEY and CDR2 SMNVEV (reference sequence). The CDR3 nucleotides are TGTGCCAGCAGTTTATCGAAACTCCTTTCCAGCTACACCTTC. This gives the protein CASSLSKLLSSYTF.

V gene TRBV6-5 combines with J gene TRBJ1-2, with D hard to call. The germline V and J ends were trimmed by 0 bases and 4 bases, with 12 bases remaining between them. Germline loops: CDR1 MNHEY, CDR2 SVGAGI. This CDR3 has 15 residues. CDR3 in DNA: TGTGCCAGCAGTTACTCCGACCGGTACAGCTATGGCTACACCTTC. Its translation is CASSYSDRYSYGYTF.

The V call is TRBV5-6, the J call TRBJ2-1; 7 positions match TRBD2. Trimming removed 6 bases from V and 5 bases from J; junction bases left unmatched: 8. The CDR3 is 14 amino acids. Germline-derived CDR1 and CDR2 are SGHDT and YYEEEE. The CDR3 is CASIKRGRDNEQFF. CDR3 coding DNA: TGTGCCAGCATTAAGCGGGGTCGAGACAATGAGCAGTTCTTC.

The CDR3 loop reads CASSLDRGMNTEAFF. In DNA form, the CDR3 reads TGTGCCAGCAGTTTAGACAGGGGAATGAACACTGAAGCTTTCTTT. V and J are TRBV27 and TRBJ1-1; 8 bases match TRBD1. Germline CDR1 is MNHEY and CDR2 is SMNVEV (reference sequence). V lost 2 bases, J lost 0 bases, and 2 bases stayed unmatched. There are 15 residues in the CDR3.

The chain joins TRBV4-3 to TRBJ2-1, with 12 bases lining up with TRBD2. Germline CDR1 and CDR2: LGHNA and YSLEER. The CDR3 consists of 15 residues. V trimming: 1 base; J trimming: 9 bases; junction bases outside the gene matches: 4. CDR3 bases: TGCGCCAGCAGCCAAGGGACTAGCGGGGATTTTGAGCAGTTCTTC. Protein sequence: CASSQGTSGDFEQFF.

The CDR3 bases are TGTGCCTGGAGTAGCGTCTACAATGAGCAGTTCTTC. Amino acids: CAWSSVYNEQFF. J is TRBJ2-1 and V is TRBV30, with no clear D. The germline CDR1 and CDR2 sequences are GTSNPN and SVGIG (reference sequence). CDR3 length: 12 residues. V shed 2 bases and J shed 3 bases, with 5 bases lying between them.

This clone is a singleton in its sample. CDR3 amino acids: CASSSPDRAVEKLFF. CDR3 sequence (DNA): TGTGCCAGCAGCTCCCCGGACAGGGCAGTTGAAAAACTGTTTTTT. The V gene is TRBV7-9, the J gene TRBJ1-4, with TRBD1 matching over 8 bases. The CDR3 length is 15 residues. V was clipped by 4 bases and J by 7 bases; unmatched bases: 8. CDR1 SEHNR and CDR2 FQNEAQ come from the germline V gene (reference sequence). Using reference TRBV7-9 and TRBJ1-4 for the parts outside the CDR3, the full variable domain is DTGVSQNPRHKITKRGQNVTFRCDPISEHNRLYWYRQTLGQGPEFLTYFQNEAQLEKSRLLSDRFSAERPKGSFSTLEIQRTEQGDSAMYLCASSSPDRAVEKLFFGSGTQLSVL.

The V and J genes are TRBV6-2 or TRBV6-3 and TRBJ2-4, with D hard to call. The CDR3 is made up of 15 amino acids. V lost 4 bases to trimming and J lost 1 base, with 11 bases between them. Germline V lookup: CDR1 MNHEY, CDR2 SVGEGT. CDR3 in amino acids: CASSFRGLAKNIQYF. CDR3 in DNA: TGTGCCAGCAGTTTTCGTGGGCTGGCCAAAAACATTCAGTACTTC.

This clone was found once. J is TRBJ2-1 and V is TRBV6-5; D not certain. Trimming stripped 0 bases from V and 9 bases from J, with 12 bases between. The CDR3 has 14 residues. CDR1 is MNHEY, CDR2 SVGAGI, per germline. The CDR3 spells CASSYSVPSAEQFF. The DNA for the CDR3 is TGTGCCAGCAGTTACTCGGTCCCAAGCGCTGAGCAGTTCTTC.

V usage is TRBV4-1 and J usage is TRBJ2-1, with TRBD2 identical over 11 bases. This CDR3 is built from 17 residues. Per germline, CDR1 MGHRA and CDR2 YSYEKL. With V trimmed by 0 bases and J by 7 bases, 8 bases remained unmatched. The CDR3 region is CASSQDSGGALGNEQFF. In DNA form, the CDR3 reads TGCGCCAGCAGCCAAGATAGCGGGGGGGCCTTGGGTAATGAGCAGTTCTTC.

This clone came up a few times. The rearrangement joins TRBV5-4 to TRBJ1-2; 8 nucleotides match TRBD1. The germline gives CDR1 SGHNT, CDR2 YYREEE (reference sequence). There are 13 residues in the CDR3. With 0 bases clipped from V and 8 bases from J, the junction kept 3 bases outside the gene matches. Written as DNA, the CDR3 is TGTGCCAGCAGCTTGGACAGGGGGGGAGGCTACACCTTC. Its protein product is CASSLDRGGGYTF.

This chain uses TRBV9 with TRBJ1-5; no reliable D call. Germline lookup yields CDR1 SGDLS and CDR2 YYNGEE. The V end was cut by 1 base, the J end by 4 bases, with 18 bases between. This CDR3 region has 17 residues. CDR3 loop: CASSVITLGTRNQPQHF. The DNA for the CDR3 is TGTGCCAGCAGCGTAATCACCCTGGGCACCAGAAATCAGCCCCAGCATTTT.

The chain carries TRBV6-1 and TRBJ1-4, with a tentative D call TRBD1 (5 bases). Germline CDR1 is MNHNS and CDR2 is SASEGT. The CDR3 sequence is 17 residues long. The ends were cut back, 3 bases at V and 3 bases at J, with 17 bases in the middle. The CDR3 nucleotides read TGTGCCAGCAGTGAGTTTATCGGAGGGGATGCTAATGAAAAACTGTTTTTT. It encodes CASSEFIGGDANEKLFF.

CDR3: CAISDGTDTDTQYF. The CDR3, as DNA: TGTGCCATCAGTGACGGGACAGACACAGATACGCAGTATTTT. The chain couples TRBV10-3 to TRBJ2-3; 7 nucleotides agree with TRBD1. Trimming cost V 3 bases and J 2 bases; bases outside gene matches: 2. CDR3 size: 14 residues. Germline V CDR1 and CDR2: ENHRY, SYGVKD.

CDR3 amino acids: CSASSSDWGHFSSYEQYV. CDR3 DNA sequence: TGCAGTGCTAGTTCAAGTGATTGGGGACACTTTAGCTCCTACGAGCAGTACGTC. The chain is built from TRBV20-1 and TRBJ2-7, with D possibly being TRBD1 (6 bases). The CDR3 consists of 18 residues. The germline gives CDR1 DFQATT, CDR2 SNEGSKA (reference sequence). Trimming removed 3 bases at V and 0 bases at J, with 24 bases between.

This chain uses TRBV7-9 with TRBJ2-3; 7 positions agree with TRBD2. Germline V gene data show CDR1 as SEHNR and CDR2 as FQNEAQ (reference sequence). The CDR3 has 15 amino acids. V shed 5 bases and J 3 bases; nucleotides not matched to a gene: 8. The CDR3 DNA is TGTGCCAGCAGCCAGCGATGGGAGGGGACAGATACGCAGTATTTT. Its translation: CASSQRWEGTDTQYF.

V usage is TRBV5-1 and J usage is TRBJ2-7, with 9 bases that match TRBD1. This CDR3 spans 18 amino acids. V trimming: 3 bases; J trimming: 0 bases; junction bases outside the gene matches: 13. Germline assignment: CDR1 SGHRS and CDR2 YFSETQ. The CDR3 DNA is TGCGCCAGCAGCTACCGGGACAGGGCGTTATCAAGCTCCTACGAGCAGTACTTC. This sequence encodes CASSYRDRALSSSYEQYF.

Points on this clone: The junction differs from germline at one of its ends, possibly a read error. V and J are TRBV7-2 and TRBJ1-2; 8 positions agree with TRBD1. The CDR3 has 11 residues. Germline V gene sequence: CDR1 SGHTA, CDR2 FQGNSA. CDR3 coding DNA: TGTGCCAGCAGCTCCATGACACAGGGGGCCTTC. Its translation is CASSSMTQGAF.